Each of the 22 T cell receptor beta chains below was sequenced from the same sample in a study of shared clonotypes between healthy human individuals. Sequencing was performed with immunoSEQ multiplex PCR; in TCRdb, only in-frame clones are kept and a portion is missing. The profile shows about 2 million clones, about 95% of them singletons. As defined, naive CD8 cells were CD45RO-negative and positively selected for CCR7, with terminally differentiated effector memory CD45RA+ cells excluded. Sequencing was performed on naive CD8+ T cells sorted from blood. The source of these receptors is a man between 18 and 35 years old in good health.

This chain links TRBV9 with TRBJ1-6, with D unclear. Germline assignment: CDR1 SGDLS and CDR2 YYNGEE. The V gene lost 0 bases and the J gene lost 3 bases, with 7 bases spanning the gap. CDR3 size: 15 residues. The CDR3 loop reads CASSVAQNYNSPLHF. DNA of the CDR3: TGTGCCAGCAGCGTAGCTCAGAACTATAATTCACCCCTCCACTTT.

This clone was detected once. The chain uses TRBV10-2 and TRBJ1-1; D is unresolved. The germline V and J ends were trimmed by 0 bases and 3 bases, with 8 bases remaining between them. The germline CDR1 and CDR2 sequences are WSHSY and SAAADI. The CDR3 runs to 14 residues. CDR3 amino acids: CASSESGYYTEAFF. The CDR3 DNA reads TGCGCCAGCAGTGAGTCGGGGTACTACACTGAAGCTTTCTTT.

This clone has a handful of counts. The same CDR3 also results from other DNA sequences found in this sample. The rearrangement joins TRBV4-1 to TRBJ1-3; D gene unclear. The V gene lost 1 base and the J gene lost 2 bases, with 3 bases spanning the gap. This CDR3 region has 13 residues. Germline CDR1 reads MGHRA; CDR2 reads YSYEKL. The DNA for the CDR3 is TGCGCCAGCAGCCAAGTCACTGGAAACACCATATATTTT. As protein: CASSQVTGNTIYF.

The rearrangement uses TRBV10-2 and TRBJ1-6; D is unresolved. With 6 bases removed from V and 5 bases from J, the gap between germline ends came to 14 bases. There are 15 residues in the CDR3. Per the germline V gene, CDR1 is WSHSY and CDR2 is SAAADI. CDR3 in amino acids: CASRDRGINNSPLHF. CDR3 in DNA: TGCGCCAGCAGGGATAGAGGGATCAATAATTCACCCCTCCACTTT.

V and J are TRBV9 and TRBJ2-3, with 9 bases fitting TRBD1. CDR1 is SGDLS, CDR2 YYNGEE, per germline. Unmatched junction bases numbered 4, after V lost 3 bases and J lost 5 bases. The CDR3 sequence is 14 residues long. The CDR3 region is CASSEGQGEDTQYF. The CDR3 DNA reads as TGTGCCAGCAGCGAGGGACAGGGAGAAGATACGCAGTATTTT.

The chain links TRBV30 to TRBJ2-7; D gene uncertain. This CDR3 is built from 12 residues. CDR1 is GTSNPN, CDR2 SVGIG, per germline (reference sequence). Trimming cost V 2 bases and J 4 bases, with 9 bases left between them. The CDR3 loop is CAWSYDGYEQYF. Here the CDR3 DNA reads TGTGCCTGGAGTTATGACGGATACGAGCAGTACTTC.

V gene TRBV28 combines with J gene TRBJ2-3; perhaps TRBD1 as D (6 bases). The ends were cut back, 2 bases at V and 6 bases at J, with 12 bases in the middle. Germline V gene sequence: CDR1 MDHEN, CDR2 SYDVKM. This CDR3 has 14 amino acids. CDR3 protein: CASSLQGPGDTQYF. In nucleotides, the CDR3 is TGTGCCAGCAGTTTACAGGGGCCTGGGGATACGCAGTATTTT.

The V gene is TRBV4-1, the J gene TRBJ1-1; TRBD1 matches at 12 bases. V lost 0 bases, J lost 8 bases, and 13 bases stayed unmatched. Per the germline V gene, CDR1 is MGHRA and CDR2 is YSYEKL. This CDR3 region has 18 residues. As DNA, the CDR3 is TGCGCCAGCAGCCAAGACGAGGAGGGGGACAGGGGGCCGTCAGAAGCTTTCTTT. Its protein product is CASSQDEEGDRGPSEAFF.

The chain has TRBV7-2 and TRBJ2-7; D is perhaps TRBD2 (5 bases). Trimming left V 3 bases short and J 6 bases short, with 9 bases between. CDR3 size: 12 residues. Germline values: CDR1 SGHTA, CDR2 FQGNSA. The DNA for the CDR3 is TGTGCCAGCAGCTTGGACTTAAGCGAGCAGTACTTC. Translating gives CASSLDLSEQYF.

The rearrangement joins TRBV2 to TRBJ2-7; 7 bases fit TRBD2. Germline V gene data show CDR1 as SNHLY and CDR2 as FYNNEI. The CDR3 totals 17 residues. The V and J ends lost 3 bases and 2 bases, in that order; junction bases with no gene match: 13. The CDR3 region is CASSDSTLAEGAYEQYF. The CDR3 DNA reads as TGTGCCAGCAGTGACTCCACCCTAGCGGAAGGGGCCTACGAGCAGTACTTC.

The V gene is TRBV4-1, the J gene TRBJ1-2, with TRBD1 identical over 11 bases. The length of the CDR3 is 17 residues. Germline V gene lookup returns CDR1 MGHRA and CDR2 YSYEKL. The junction had 11 bases not matched to a gene; V was cut back by 6 bases and J by 2 bases. The CDR3 nucleotides read TGCGCCAGCAGGGATTTGGAGGGGACAGGGGGGAACTATGGCTACACCTTC. Protein product: CASRDLEGTGGNYGYTF.

The chain couples TRBV4-1 to TRBJ2-3; D possibly corresponds to TRBD2 (7 bases). Deletions cut 6 bases from V and 1 base from J, with 14 bases between. CDR3 length: 15 amino acids. Germline loops: CDR1 MGHRA, CDR2 YSYEKL. In DNA, the CDR3 is TGCGCCAGCAGTCTTGGGGGGGCCGGCACAGATACGCAGTATTTT. Its translation: CASSLGGAGTDTQYF.

The chain joins TRBV6-1 to TRBJ2-4, with 10 bases fitting TRBD2. The CDR3 extends over 17 amino acids. CDR1 is MNHNS and CDR2 is SASEGT in the germline V gene. The J segment lost 6 bases and the V segment lost 0 bases, leaving 8 bases of the junction unmatched. CDR3 in amino acids: CASSEAPSGGAPNIQYF. CDR3 nucleotide sequence: TGTGCCAGCAGTGAAGCGCCGAGCGGGGGGGCCCCAAACATTCAGTACTTC.

Turning to this clone: Additional DNA sequences in this sample encode the identical CDR3. The gene calls are TRBV11-2 and TRBJ2-7; D ambiguous. The V end was cut by 1 base, the J end by 6 bases, with 7 bases between. The CDR3 contains 12 residues. Germline CDR1 reads SGHAT; CDR2 reads FQNNGV. This CDR3 is CASSLGGPEQYF. The CDR3 nucleotides are TGTGCCAGCAGCTTAGGAGGCCCCGAGCAGTACTTC.

Comment on this clone: This CDR3 is also generated by other DNA sequences in the sample. The chain couples TRBV5-8 to TRBJ2-7; D gene uncertain. V was cut by 0 bases and J by 3 bases, with 7 bases left in between. This CDR3 is 13 amino acids long. In germline, CDR1 is SGHTS, CDR2 YDEGEE. CDR3 coding DNA: TGTGCCAGCAGCTTGGGGCAGAGCTACGAGCAGTACTTC. Translated, it gives CASSLGQSYEQYF.

This sequence joins TRBV6-1 and TRBJ2-7; TRBD2 matches at 12 bases. This CDR3 is 18 amino acids long. Germline CDR1 and CDR2: MNHNS and SASEGT. The V gene end was trimmed by 4 bases and the J gene end by 2 bases; junction bases not matched to a gene: 12. DNA of the CDR3: TGTGCCAGCAGTGCGGGGAGGACTAGCGGGATGGGAGCCTACGAGCAGTACTTC. This gives the protein CASSAGRTSGMGAYEQYF.

A note on this clone: Other DNA sequences of this sample code for an identical CDR3. The chain has TRBV29-1 and TRBJ2-2; D gene ambiguous. CDR1 and CDR2 (germline): SQVTM, ANQGSEA. The V end was cut by 3 bases, the J end by 4 bases, with 3 bases between. The CDR3 consists of 11 residues. The CDR3 sequence: CSVDVTGELFF. For the CDR3, the DNA is TGCAGCGTTGATGTCACCGGGGAGCTGTTTTTT.

V usage is TRBV7-9 and J usage is TRBJ1-6; 9 nucleotides agree with TRBD1. The germline V gene encodes CDR1 SEHNR and CDR2 FQNEAQ (reference sequence). The CDR3 length is 15 residues. V shed 2 bases and J 8 bases; nucleotides not matched to a gene: 4. The CDR3: CASSLTTGGDSPLHF. The CDR3 DNA is TGTGCCAGCAGCTTAACAACAGGGGGCGATTCACCCCTCCACTTT.

The gene calls are TRBV2 and TRBJ2-1, with D unresolved. This CDR3 is built from 12 residues. V lost 7 bases and J 3 bases, leaving 7 bases between the germline ends. CDR1 is SNHLY and CDR2 is FYNNEI in the germline V gene. The CDR3 bases are TGTGCCAGCACCGGAAGCTACAATGAGCAGTTCTTC. It translates to CASTGSYNEQFF.

V is TRBV9 and J is TRBJ1-2, with unresolved D. V was clipped by 0 bases and J by 0 bases, with 15 bases between them. The CDR3 totals 17 residues. CDR1 SGDLS and CDR2 YYNGEE come from the germline V gene. DNA of the CDR3: TGTGCCAGCAGCGTAGGACACAACCCCGACCCTAACTATGGCTACACCTTC. Amino acids: CASSVGHNPDPNYGYTF.

The rearrangement uses TRBV28 and TRBJ2-7; tentative D call: TRBD2 (5 bases). Trimming removed 3 bases from V and 2 bases from J, with 11 bases in between. This CDR3 is 14 amino acids long. The germline CDR1 and CDR2 sequences are MDHEN and SYDVKM. The CDR3 coding sequence is TGTGCCAGCAGTTTCCAGCGGCGAACCTACGAGCAGTACTTC. Translation: CASSFQRRTYEQYF.

The chain uses TRBV7-2 and TRBJ2-5; D is ambiguous. The CDR3 spans 13 residues. With 1 base removed from V and 4 bases from J, the gap between germline ends came to 7 bases. Germline V gene sequence: CDR1 SGHTA, CDR2 FQGNSA. CDR3 nucleotide sequence: TGTGCCAGCAGCTTAGTAAGGTCAGAGACCCAGTACTTC. As protein: CASSLVRSETQYF.